This T cell receptor beta chain was identified during a study of T-cell memory formation after mild COVID-19. V trimming: 6 bases; J trimming: 2 bases; junction bases outside the gene matches: 8. In germline, CDR1 is SQVTM, CDR2 ANQGSEA. This CDR3 comprises 15 residues. MiXCR was run by TCRdb on the 5' RACE reads, yielding one entry per CDR3 protein. The sample has around 200,000 distinct CDR3 sequences, around 15% seen once; the top ten hold under 2.5%. Sequencing was done on a sample of PBMCs or a T cell subset sorted from them (not recorded which). The receptor was isolated from an adult woman who had mild COVID-19 (a few samples of this study predate the infection). Cell type and time point are not known. The chain recombines TRBV29-1 with TRBJ1-5; 9 bases agree with TRBD1. The CDR3 region is CSVVTTGGGNQPQHF. CDR3 bases: TGCAGCGTCGTAACTACAGGGGGCGGCAATCAGCCCCAGCATTTT. Filled out from reference TRBV29-1 and TRBJ1-5, the complete variable domain reads SAVISQKPSRDICQRGTSLTIQCQVDSQVTMMFWYRQQPGQSLTLIATANQGSEATYESGFVIDKFPISRPNLTFSTLTVSNMSPEDSSIYLCSVVTTGGGNQPQHFGDGTRLSIL.